What follows are 24 T cell receptor beta chains derived from one specimen sequenced in a study of blood T cell repertoires in COVID-19. Measured with immunoSEQ multiplex PCR; TCRdb has only the in-frame clones, and not every one. Of about 250,000 clones in the sample, about 85% were seen once. Sequenced sample: peripheral blood. The receptors derive from a human donor with COVID-19, enrolled during active disease. The donor label of this sample is uncertain.

The chain is built from TRBV15 and TRBJ2-7; D might be TRBD2 (7 bases). In germline, CDR1 is LNHNV, CDR2 YYDKDF (reference sequence). Between the trimmed V and J ends, which lost 5 bases and 2 bases, there was a span of 16 bases. This CDR3 is 15 amino acids long. The CDR3 sequence is CATSQGGVHPYEQYF. CDR3 sequence (DNA): TGTGCCACCAGCCAAGGGGGGGTTCACCCCTACGAGCAGTACTTC.

This rearrangement joins TRBV9 to TRBJ1-6; 7 bases align to TRBD1. CDR3 length equals 15 residues. Per the germline V gene, CDR1 is SGDLS and CDR2 is YYNGEE. J was trimmed by 8 bases and V by 5 bases; bases with no gene match: 10. The CDR3 loop reads CASRPSGTEDSPLHF. Here the CDR3 DNA reads TGTGCCAGCAGACCGTCCGGGACAGAGGATTCACCCCTCCACTTT.

The chain combines TRBV29-1 with TRBJ1-4; TRBD1 aligns across 7 bases. Trimming at V came to 4 bases and at J to 4 bases, leaving 9 bases not matched to a gene. CDR3 size: 15 residues. Germline CDR1 reads SQVTM; CDR2 reads ANQGSEA. CDR3 amino acids: CSVVVSGGNNEKLFF. In DNA, the CDR3 is TGCAGCGTTGTGGTCTCAGGGGGAAATAATGAAAAACTGTTTTTT.

This clone has more than one count but fewer than ten. V usage is TRBV5-1 and J usage is TRBJ2-1; tentative D call: TRBD2 (7 bases). Looked up from germline, CDR1 is SGHRS and CDR2 is YFSETQ. The CDR3 extends over 17 amino acids. The V gene lost 6 bases and the J gene lost 4 bases, with 23 bases spanning the gap. The CDR3, as DNA: TGCGCCAGCACCCCGGGTGGCGGGGAGGGGGTATACAATGAGCAGTTCTTC. Translated: CASTPGGGEGVYNEQFF. Together with reference TRBV5-1 and TRBJ2-1, the CDR3 gives the full variable domain: KAGVTQTPRYLIKTRGQQVTLSCSPISGHRSVSWYQQTPGQGLQFLFEYFSETQRNKGNFPGRFSGRQFSNSRSEMNVSTLELGDSALYLCASTPGGGEGVYNEQFFGPGTRLTVL.

This chain connects TRBV11-2 to TRBJ2-1; 10 bases align to TRBD2. CDR3 length: 16 amino acids. Trimming removed 0 bases from V and 8 bases from J; junction bases left unmatched: 7. Germline values: CDR1 SGHAT, CDR2 FQNNGV. The CDR3 coding sequence is TGTGCCAGCAGCTTAGATCCTAGCGGGAGATGGGATGAGCAGTTCTTC. Translating it yields CASSLDPSGRWDEQFF.

The CDR3 region is CASSYSGRGSGQPQHF. CDR3 bases: TGTGCCAGCAGTTACTCTGGCAGGGGATCCGGACAGCCCCAGCATTTT. The V gene is TRBV6-2 or TRBV6-3, the J gene TRBJ1-5, with D possibly TRBD1 on 6 matching bases. Trimming pared 0 bases from V and 7 bases from J, leaving 16 bases between. CDR1 and CDR2 from the germline V gene are MNHEY and SVGEGT. The CDR3 is 16 amino acids.

The chain couples TRBV6-2 or TRBV6-3 to TRBJ1-5, with D maybe TRBD1 (5 bases). The CDR3 runs to 16 residues. Looked up from germline, CDR1 is MNHEY and CDR2 is SVGEGT. Trimming stripped 2 bases from V and 1 base from J, with 12 bases between. CDR3 sequence: CASSYRQGNSNQPQHF. The CDR3 region has the DNA TGTGCCAGCAGTTACAGGCAGGGAAACAGCAATCAGCCCCAGCATTTT.

The J gene is TRBJ2-7, the V gene TRBV28, with 7 bases fitting TRBD2. This CDR3 has 11 residues. V lost 10 bases, J lost 6 bases, and 6 bases stayed unmatched. Germline V gene sequence: CDR1 MDHEN, CDR2 SYDVKM. In DNA form, the CDR3 reads TGTGCCACCCGACTAGCTTCCGAGCAGTACTTC. Protein product: CATRLASEQYF.

CDR3 sequence: CASSLVGGAVNIQYF. CDR3 coding DNA: TGTGCCAGCAGCTTAGTGGGAGGGGCGGTAAACATTCAGTACTTC. The chain combines TRBV11-2 with TRBJ2-4; TRBD2 matches at 7 bases. The germline CDR1 and CDR2 sequences are SGHAT and FQNNGV. The CDR3 extends over 15 amino acids. Trimming took 1 base from V and 6 from J; bases not matched to a gene: 6.

V gene TRBV12-3 or TRBV12-4 combines with J gene TRBJ2-5; a weak D match, TRBD1 (6 bases). The CDR3 totals 13 residues. Trimming cost V 3 bases and J 5 bases, with 10 bases left between them. CDR3 DNA sequence: TGTGCCAGCAGTTTCGGGCAGGGGGAGACCCAGTACTTC. This translates into CASSFGQGETQYF.

The rearrangement joins TRBV6-5 to TRBJ1-5; 9 nucleotides match TRBD1. This CDR3 is built from 15 residues. CDR1 MNHEY and CDR2 SVGAGI come from the germline V gene. V was clipped by 4 bases and J by 5 bases; unmatched bases: 6. Here the CDR3 DNA reads TGTGCCAGCAGTTCCCGGGACAGGGCTCATCAGCCCCAGCATTTT. Amino acid sequence: CASSSRDRAHQPQHF.

This sequence joins TRBV30 and TRBJ1-2, with no clear D. This CDR3 comprises 14 residues. CDR1 GTSNPN and CDR2 SVGIG come from the germline V gene (reference sequence). Trimming took off 2 bases at V and 0 bases at J, with 10 bases between the two ends. CDR3 nucleotides: TGTGCCTGGAGTCGGGAGGGATCTAACTATGGCTACACCTTC. This gives the protein CAWSREGSNYGYTF.

The V call is TRBV5-1, the J call TRBJ2-7; TRBD1 agrees at 11 bases. CDR3 length: 14 residues. Trimming removed 4 bases from V and 2 bases from J; junction bases left unmatched: 2. Germline CDR1 is SGHRS and CDR2 is YFSETQ. CDR3 sequence: CASSAGQGAYEQYF. The CDR3 bases are TGCGCCAGCAGCGCGGGACAGGGGGCCTACGAGCAGTACTTC.

This rearrangement joins TRBV21-1 to TRBJ1-2. TRBV21-1 is a pseudogene. The CDR3 sequence is 14 residues long. In nucleotides, the CDR3 is TGTGCCAGCAGTTATTCCGGGACTGAAGATGGCTACACCTTC. Translation gives CASSYSGTEDGYTF.

In its sample, this clone was seen once. This sequence joins TRBV30 and TRBJ1-5, with D possibly matching TRBD1 (6 bases). Per the germline V gene, CDR1 is GTSNPN and CDR2 is SVGIG (reference sequence). The CDR3 sequence is 17 residues long. Trimming took off 2 bases at V and 5 bases at J, with 22 bases between the two ends. The CDR3 coding sequence is TGTGCCTGGAGTAAAATCGACATACAGGGATCCCATCAGCCCCAGCATTTT. Its translation is CAWSKIDIQGSHQPQHF.

CDR3 residues: CASSPGQAKETQYF. The CDR3 region has the DNA TGCGCCAGCAGCCCGGGACAGGCCAAGGAGACCCAGTACTTC. The chain links TRBV5-1 to TRBJ2-5; 8 bases map to TRBD1. V was pared by 4 bases and J by 5 bases, with 7 bases of the junction left unmatched. CDR3 length: 14 residues. CDR1 SGHRS and CDR2 YFSETQ come from the germline V gene.

The chain recombines TRBV11-3 with TRBJ2-3; 9 bases are a match to TRBD2. The CDR3 runs 16 residues. Trimming removed 1 base from V and 3 bases from J; junction bases left unmatched: 5. Looked up from germline, CDR1 is SGHNT and CDR2 is YENEEA. As DNA, the CDR3 is TGTGCCAGCAGCTTAGGGGCGGGAGGGCCTACAGATACGCAGTATTTT. Its translation: CASSLGAGGPTDTQYF. The full variable domain, its missing parts supplied by reference TRBV11-3 and TRBJ2-3, is EAGVVQSPRYKIIEKKQPVAFWCNPISGHNTLYWYLQNLGQGPELLIRYENEEAVDDSQLPKDRFSAERLKGVDSTLKIQPAELGDSAVYLCASSLGAGGPTDTQYFGPGTRLTVL.

This clone appeared a few times. The CDR3: CATSREKYRVDGYTF. The CDR3 nucleotides are TGTGCCACCAGCAGAGAGAAATATCGGGTCGATGGCTACACCTTC. The gene calls are TRBV15 and TRBJ1-2; no reliable D call. Germline V CDR1 and CDR2: LNHNV, YYDKDF (reference sequence). The V end was cut by 0 bases, the J end by 6 bases, with 14 bases between. CDR3 length: 15 residues.

V is TRBV4-1 and J is TRBJ2-1; 10 nucleotides agree with TRBD2. J gave up 9 bases and V 6 bases, and 14 bases lay outside the gene matches. The CDR3 sequence is 16 residues long. Germline V gives CDR1 MGHRA, CDR2 YSYEKL. DNA of the CDR3: TGCGCCAGCAGACACGGAGTAGCGGGAGGTCCGGGTGAGCAGTTCTTC. Protein sequence: CASRHGVAGGPGEQFF.

The chain employs TRBV5-4 and TRBJ2-5; D may be TRBD1 (6 bases). V dropped 2 bases and J dropped 7 bases, with 15 bases sitting between them. This CDR3 has 14 residues. Germline CDR1 SGHNT, CDR2 YYREEE (reference sequence). Here the CDR3 DNA reads TGTGCCAGCAGCTTCTGGACAGCGAAGAGGACCCAGTACTTC. Translation gives CASSFWTAKRTQYF. Drawing the rest from reference TRBV5-4 and TRBJ2-5, the complete variable domain is ETGVTQSPTHLIKTRGQQVTLRCSSQSGHNTVSWYQQALGQGPQFIFQYYREEENGRGNFPPRFSGLQFPNYSSELNVNALELDDSALYLCASSFWTAKRTQYFGPGTRLLVL.

The rearrangement links TRBV2 to TRBJ2-1, with 10 bases lining up with TRBD1. J lost 10 bases, V lost 2 bases, and 5 bases had no gene match. The CDR3 runs to 14 residues. Germline V gives CDR1 SNHLY, CDR2 FYNNEI. The CDR3 loop reads CASSELGTGDEQFF. The CDR3 nucleotides are TGTGCCAGCAGTGAATTGGGGACAGGGGACGAGCAGTTCTTC.

V and J are TRBV11-2 and TRBJ2-7, with a tentative D call TRBD1 (5 bases). V shed 1 base and J shed 6 bases, with 16 bases lying between them. The CDR3 is 15 amino acids. Germline CDR1 is SGHAT and CDR2 is FQNNGV. CDR3 loop: CASSLAGRADSEQYF. The CDR3 DNA follows: TGTGCCAGCAGCTTAGCGGGCAGGGCTGATTCCGAGCAGTACTTC.

V is TRBV7-3 and J is TRBJ2-1; TRBD1 is a possible D gene (6 bases). Looked up from germline, CDR1 is SGHTA and CDR2 is FQGTGA. The CDR3 length is 13 residues. Trimming left V 4 bases short and J 6 bases short, with 10 bases between. CDR3 nucleotide sequence: TGTGCCAGCAGCTCTTCGACAGGCAATGAGCAGTTCTTC. Translating gives CASSSSTGNEQFF.

The rearrangement joins TRBV7-3 to TRBJ2-3, with D possibly matching TRBD1 (5 bases). Germline V lookup: CDR1 SGHTA, CDR2 FQGTGA. The V and J ends lost 2 bases and 4 bases respectively, with 10 bases between them. CDR3 size: 14 residues. CDR3 protein: CASSLGWGSDTQYF. The DNA for the CDR3 is TGTGCCAGCAGCTTAGGCTGGGGCTCAGATACGCAGTATTTT.